This T cell receptor (beta chain) is drawn from a study of Tregs in tolerant kidney transplant recipients (dated by TCRdb to the late 2010s). Context from the whole study: TCRbeta sequencing was used in the study to identify donor-specific regulatory T cells before combined kidney and bone marrow transplantation, and the identified cells were then tracked after transplant. TCRbeta repertoire sequencing was used in a few healthy controls to compare several methods for expanding Tregs specific for an allogeneic donor.

Note on this clone: Its antigen is not yet known. The sample holds no much larger clone one base away, and base qualities are not on file.

Unstimulated Tregs (CD4+CD25+CD127-), CD4+ non-Tregs (CD4+CD25-), CD4 and CD8 cells were FACS-sorted from thawed PBMCs. Blood from healthy controls was obtained either as purchased buffy coats or from healthy volunteers. Healthy control blood was processed to PBMCs by Ficoll density gradient and cryopreserved, and patient PBMCs were collected before and after transplant. Trimmed from V: 4 bases; trimmed from J: 1 base; junction bases lacking a gene match: 3. For CDR1 and CDR2, the germline V gene lists SGHRS and YFSETQ. Its CDR3 holds 14 amino acids, cysteine through phenylalanine. Only the CDR3 portion is preserved as DNA: 42 bases, with reading frame beginning at the first base. Genomic DNA was extracted from sorted cells with the QIAGEN DNeasy Blood and Tissue Kit for TCRbeta CDR3 sequencing. Through immunoSEQ, high-throughput TCRbeta CDR3 sequencing was done commercially, including PCR amplification with internal controls and bias correction. Per the authors' processing: Unique productive TCRbeta sequences were defined by CDR3 nucleotide sequence when primers matched and otherwise by CDR3 amino acid sequence together with Vbeta and Jbeta genes. To correct sorting error, sequences shared between sorted populations at a frequency ratio of 2:1 or less were removed; the rest were assigned to the higher population. A sequence was defined as donor-reactive if the sequence was expanded at least 5-fold in CFSE-low cells compared with unstimulated cells and had a frequency of at least 0.01% in CFSE-low cells. Jensen-Shannon divergence, calculated on the top 100 TCRbeta sequences ranked by frequency, was used to quantify repertoire divergence. When a sample had multiple sequencing runs, each run was corrected for sorting error separately and the runs were then pooled. Here the immuneACCESS table is served through TCRdb, limited to in-frame sequences with V and J called. Missing clones are a known gap in these copies; in checked studies unresolved V genes cover under half, and the rest lacks a known reason. The V and J calls and clone size come from that table; D and trimming were worked out from the DNA. Counted in this sample were hundreds of thousands of clones; about 80% of them appeared once. Of the sample, about 0.58% is held by the ten largest clones.

Beyond this particular receptor, the publication reports: Biological reproducibility was not examined directly, but technical replication error appeared to be minimal. The study was constrained by small patient numbers, and validation of the findings is required in larger populations and under other immunosuppression protocols. The most biologically relevant and donor-specific TCRbeta repertoire appeared to be identified by expanding Tregs with activated donor B cells.

The chain joins TRBV5-1 to TRBJ1-1, with 8 central nucleotides matching TRBD1. Sequencing was performed on CD4+ T cells from blood. The clonotype originates from a human donor in good health. The DNA is TGCGCCAGCAGCCTACAGGGGGGGAACACTGAAGCTTTCTTT. This translates into CASSLQGGNTEAFF.